This TCR beta chain was retrieved from a study of CXCR3-negative and CXCR3-positive naive CD8 T cells. Researchers prepared the TRB cDNA libraries using 5' RACE with UMI labels. For each CDR3 protein, TCRdb gives one entry from its re-call of the 5' RACE reads, without DNA. The table for this sample gives under 55,000 distinct CDR3 sequences. The CDR3 totals 17 residues. Germline V gene lookup returns CDR1 SSHAT and CDR2 FNYEAQ (reference sequence). Sequenced input: memory CD8+ T cells from blood. This rearrangement joins TRBV7-7 to TRBJ2-5; as DNA is missing, the TRBD1 call by TCRdb cannot be tested. The sequence was collected from a human donor in good health. Some clones in this sample may be carry-over from other donors' samples. CDR3: CASSRRGGQGRRETQYF. Using reference TRBV7-7 and TRBJ2-5 for the parts outside the CDR3, the full variable domain is GAGVSQSPRYKVTKRGQDVTLRCDPISSHATLYWYQQALGQGPEFLTYFNYEAQPDKSGLPSDRFSAERPEGSISTLTIQRTEQRDSAMYRCASSRRGGQGRRETQYFGPGTRLLVL.